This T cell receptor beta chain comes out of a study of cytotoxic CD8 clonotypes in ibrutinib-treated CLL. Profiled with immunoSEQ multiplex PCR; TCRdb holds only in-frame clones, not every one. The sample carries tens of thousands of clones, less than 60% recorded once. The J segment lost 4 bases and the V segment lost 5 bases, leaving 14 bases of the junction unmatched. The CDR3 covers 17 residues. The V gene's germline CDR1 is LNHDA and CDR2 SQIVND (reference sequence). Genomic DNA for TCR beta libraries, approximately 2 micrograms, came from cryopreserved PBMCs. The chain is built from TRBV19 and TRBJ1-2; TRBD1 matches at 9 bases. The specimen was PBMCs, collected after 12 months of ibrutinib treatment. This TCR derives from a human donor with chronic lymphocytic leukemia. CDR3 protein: CASSPRPSTGGSYGYTF. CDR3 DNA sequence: TGTGCCAGTAGTCCCCGTCCATCTACAGGGGGCAGCTATGGCTACACCTTC.